This passage covers 3 T cell receptor beta chains from one sample sequenced in a study of blood T cell repertoires in COVID-19. Repertoires were generated with immunoSEQ multiplex PCR, while TCRdb's copy carries only in-frame clones and drops some. The data show roughly 250,000 clones, around 88% seen once. The sequenced sample consisted of PBMCs or T cells enriched from blood (not recorded which). These receptors originate from a woman in her thirties or forties with acute COVID-19.

CDR3 in DNA: TGCGCCAGCAGTGAAGCGTACTATGGCTACACCTTC. Protein product: CASSEAYYGYTF. The chain is built from TRBV10-2 and TRBJ1-2; D not resolved. CDR3 length equals 12 residues. Germline V gene data show CDR1 as WSHSY and CDR2 as SAAADI. With 3 bases removed from V and 3 bases from J, the gap between germline ends came to 5 bases.

The chain uses TRBV10-2 and TRBJ2-2, with 7 bases aligning to TRBD2. Looked up from germline, CDR1 is WSHSY and CDR2 is SAAADI. There are 15 residues in the CDR3. After removal of 3 bases from V and 7 bases from J, the junction contained 8 bases not matched to a gene. CDR3 sequence reads: CASSDAGERVGELFF. CDR3 bases: TGCGCCAGCAGTGACGCGGGAGAGAGGGTCGGGGAGCTGTTTTTT.

The V call is TRBV19, the J call TRBJ2-1; 9 bases are shared with TRBD2. The germline V gene has CDR1 LNHDA and CDR2 SQIVND (reference sequence). The trim removed 5 bases at V and 8 bases at J, leaving 7 bases unmatched. The CDR3 length is 14 residues. The CDR3 is CASSLAGVGDEQFF. CDR3 nucleotide sequence: TGTGCCAGTAGTTTAGCGGGAGTGGGGGATGAGCAGTTCTTC. Supplemented by reference TRBV19 and TRBJ2-1, the full variable domain reads DGGITQSPKYLFRKEGQNVTLSCEQNLNHDAMYWYRQDPGQGLRLIYYSQIVNDFQKGDIAEGYSVSREKKESFPLTVTSAQKNPTAFYLCASSLAGVGDEQFFGPGTRLTVL.